These T cell receptor beta chains were read from a single sample in a study of blood T cell repertoires in COVID-19. Measured with immunoSEQ multiplex PCR; TCRdb has only the in-frame clones, and not every one. This sample has about 260,000 clones, with about 90% found just once. The sequenced material came from peripheral blood. The source of these receptors is a middle-aged woman with acute or convalescent COVID-19. Each CDR3 is given with its conserved first and last residue. Fields, in order: CDR3 protein, J gene, V gene.

cdr3_aa: CASSQDAAAELEAFF
j_call: TRBJ1-1
v_call: TRBV3-1/TRBV3-2

cdr3_aa: CASSQQTGTGGGAFF
j_call: TRBJ1-1
v_call: TRBV4-1

cdr3_aa: CASSPRLRTGATEAFF
j_call: TRBJ1-1
v_call: TRBV3-1/TRBV3-2

cdr3_aa: CASSSVGGPAETQYF
j_call: TRBJ2-5
v_call: TRBV5-4

cdr3_aa: CASSQVGLPHNEQFF
j_call: TRBJ2-1
v_call: TRBV3-1/TRBV3-2

cdr3_aa: CASSQDTGNEQFF
j_call: TRBJ2-1
v_call: TRBV4-1

cdr3_aa: CASSDSGGLNTGELFF
j_call: TRBJ2-2
v_call: TRBV7-2

cdr3_aa: CASSLFAGGDTGELFF
j_call: TRBJ2-2
v_call: TRBV5-5

cdr3_aa: CASTLDRQINQPQHF
j_call: TRBJ1-5
v_call: TRBV2

cdr3_aa: CSVEKTGGAFF
j_call: TRBJ1-1
v_call: TRBV29-1

cdr3_aa: CASSPRGGQAFF
j_call: TRBJ1-1
v_call: TRBV19

cdr3_aa: CASSLEGRAADTQYF
j_call: TRBJ2-3
v_call: TRBV5-1

cdr3_aa: CASSQGQYSGNTIYF
j_call: TRBJ1-3
v_call: TRBV5-1

cdr3_aa: CASSRQIPDYGYTF
j_call: TRBJ1-2
v_call: TRBV2

cdr3_aa: CATRDTGETQYF
j_call: TRBJ2-5
v_call: TRBV24-1

cdr3_aa: CASSQGGALNTEAFF
j_call: TRBJ1-1
v_call: TRBV4-2

cdr3_aa: CASSFGFGGYSNQPQHF
j_call: TRBJ1-5
v_call: TRBV5-6

cdr3_aa: CASCRDSASGANVLTF
j_call: TRBJ2-6
v_call: TRBV2

cdr3_aa: CASRVAGQETQYF
j_call: TRBJ2-5
v_call: TRBV25-1

cdr3_aa: CASSNGGVNEQFF
j_call: TRBJ2-1
v_call: TRBV5-1

cdr3_aa: CASSLGGSGSGYGYTF
j_call: TRBJ1-2
v_call: TRBV5-1

cdr3_aa: CASSYSKRTNELFNYNEQFF
j_call: TRBJ2-1
v_call: TRBV6-2/TRBV6-3

cdr3_aa: CASSFQVNYGYTF
j_call: TRBJ1-2
v_call: TRBV6-2/TRBV6-3

cdr3_aa: CASTTKSSYNSPLHF
j_call: TRBJ1-6
v_call: TRBV3-1/TRBV3-2

cdr3_aa: CASSPGGQGFYGYTF
j_call: TRBJ1-2
v_call: TRBV4-2

cdr3_aa: CASSESLAGNNEQFF
j_call: TRBJ2-1
v_call: TRBV10-2

cdr3_aa: CASSSRTGVTEAFF
j_call: TRBJ1-1
v_call: TRBV6-6

cdr3_aa: CASSGTGHSASPLHF
j_call: TRBJ1-6
v_call: TRBV5-1

cdr3_aa: CASTYVGVFYTF
j_call: TRBJ1-2
v_call: TRBV6-5

cdr3_aa: CASSQGWKVRQTNTGELFF
j_call: TRBJ2-2
v_call: TRBV4-1

cdr3_aa: CASSIGLVGPREQFF
j_call: TRBJ2-1
v_call: TRBV19

cdr3_aa: CASSFGQGFHGYTF
j_call: TRBJ1-2
v_call: TRBV7-9

cdr3_aa: CASLLGDRHNTEAFF
j_call: TRBJ1-1
v_call: TRBV30

cdr3_aa: CASSPRAGGYNEQFF
j_call: TRBJ2-1
v_call: TRBV18

cdr3_aa: CASSGSGGYNEQFF
j_call: TRBJ2-1
v_call: TRBV9

cdr3_aa: CASSLRGANYGYTF
j_call: TRBJ1-2
v_call: TRBV5-6

cdr3_aa: CASSVPGQGPANEQFF
j_call: TRBJ2-1
v_call: TRBV27

cdr3_aa: CASSSDTLNTEAFF
j_call: TRBJ1-1
v_call: TRBV19

cdr3_aa: CASSSGTGAVETQYF
j_call: TRBJ2-5
v_call: TRBV6-1

cdr3_aa: CASSQQGSRTHGYTF
j_call: TRBJ1-2
v_call: TRBV3-1/TRBV3-2

cdr3_aa: CASSQDLLGVYTDTQYF
j_call: TRBJ2-3
v_call: TRBV4-2

cdr3_aa: CATSERDRGLGTQYF
j_call: TRBJ2-5
v_call: TRBV24-1

cdr3_aa: CASSSGTRAYGYTF
j_call: TRBJ1-2
v_call: TRBV11-2

cdr3_aa: CASSQDGVTGGFAGANVLTF
j_call: TRBJ2-6
v_call: TRBV4-1

cdr3_aa: CASSQAGQKNTEAFF
j_call: TRBJ1-1
v_call: TRBV7-9

cdr3_aa: CASSLDRAGYTF
j_call: TRBJ1-2
v_call: TRBV5-1

cdr3_aa: CASSSGLLSSGNTIYF
j_call: TRBJ1-3
v_call: TRBV6-5

cdr3_aa: CASSRPDRGRTEAFF
j_call: TRBJ1-1
v_call: TRBV5-1

cdr3_aa: CASTGFNQPQHF
j_call: TRBJ1-5
v_call: TRBV12-3/TRBV12-4

cdr3_aa: CAISFDSYDYTF
j_call: TRBJ1-2
v_call: TRBV10-3

cdr3_aa: CAPRGLAFF
j_call: TRBJ1-1
v_call: TRBV21-1

cdr3_aa: CASSSRGGASSEQFF
j_call: TRBJ2-1
v_call: TRBV11-3

cdr3_aa: CASTSGASSYNEQFF
j_call: TRBJ2-1
v_call: TRBV19